What follows are 23 T cell receptor beta chains derived from one specimen sequenced in a study of molecular identifiers for immune sequencing clone quantification. TCRdb re-called the PCR reads with MiXCR, one entry per CDR3 protein. The data contain about 640,000 distinct CDR3 sequences, nearly 20% of them singletons. Material: naive CD8+ T cells from blood, with Jurkat cell RNA spiked in. Subset described: FACS-sorted CD8+CD4-CCR7+CD45RA+ naive T cells. The origin of the receptors is a human donor in good health. Some libraries in this study had Jurkat cell RNA spiked in.

As to this clonotype: A read error is possible here, since a much larger clone lies one base away. The V gene is TRBV6-5, the J gene TRBJ2-7; weak D call: TRBD1 (6 bases). In germline, CDR1 is MNHEY, CDR2 SVGAGI. This CDR3 spans 14 amino acids. CDR3 region: CASSYYTGSCEQYF. As DNA, the CDR3 is TGTGCCAGCAGTTACTATACAGGGTCCTGCGAGCAGTACTTC.

This clonotype showed up many times. V is TRBV7-3 and J is TRBJ1-6, with D uncertain. Germline lookup yields CDR1 SGHTA and CDR2 FQGTGA. The CDR3 covers 18 residues. Trimming removed 0 bases from V and 6 bases from J, with 18 bases in between. CDR3 in DNA: TGTGCCAGCAGCTTAACGTTAACCGTTTGCGGCCTTAATTCACCCCTCCACTTT. Translation: CASSLTLTVCGLNSPLHF.

This clonotype has a count of ten or more. The chain has TRBV12-3 or TRBV12-4 and TRBJ1-1, with D unresolved. The CDR3 sequence is 15 residues long. The V end lost 6 bases, the J end lost 1 base, and 15 bases lay between the germline ends. Here the CDR3 DNA reads TGTGCCAGCAGCCCTCGATCAGATCCGAACACTGAAGCTTTCTTT. Translated: CASSPRSDPNTEAFF.

This clonotype was counted only a few times. J is TRBJ2-1 and V is TRBV28, with D possibly being TRBD1 (5 bases). The CDR3 is made up of 14 amino acids. The germline V and J ends were trimmed by 4 bases and 4 bases, with 11 bases remaining between them. Germline CDR1 reads MDHEN; CDR2 reads SYDVKM. The CDR3 nucleotides are TGTGCCAGCAGTTACCTGTCAGGGTACAATGAGCAGTTCTTC. Protein: CASSYLSGYNEQFF. Variable domain in full (rest from reference TRBV28 and TRBJ2-1): DVKVTQSSRYLVKRTGEKVFLECVQDMDHENMFWYRQDPGLGLRLIYFSYDVKMKEKGDIPEGYSVSREKKERFSLILESASTNQTSMYLCASSYLSGYNEQFFGPGTRLTVL.

The rearrangement joins TRBV3-1 to TRBJ1-6; D gene uncertain. The germline CDR1 and CDR2 sequences are LGHDT and YNNKEL (reference sequence). The length of the CDR3 is 11 residues. Trimming removed 3 bases at V and 6 bases at J, with 0 bases between. The CDR3 loop reads CASSHNSPLHF. The DNA for the CDR3 is TGTGCCAGCAGCCATAATTCACCCCTCCACTTT.

There are many counts of this clonotype. This chain connects TRBV6-2 or TRBV6-3 to TRBJ2-5; D uncertain. Germline V gene data show CDR1 as MNHEY and CDR2 as SVGEGT. This CDR3 has 13 residues. V was shortened by 5 bases and J by 0 bases, with 7 bases between the two germline ends. In nucleotides, the CDR3 is TGTGCCAGCAGTCCCCTGTACCAAGAGACCCAGTACTTC. Its protein is CASSPLYQETQYF.

This clonotype was counted only a few times. The rearrangement joins TRBV7-9 to TRBJ2-7, with no clear D. V was trimmed by 10 bases and J by 0 bases, leaving 13 bases between them. Looked up from germline, CDR1 is SEHNR and CDR2 is FQNEAQ (reference sequence). The CDR3 contains 13 residues. CDR3 nucleotides: TGTGCCATAATGGACGGCTACTCCTACGAGCAGTACTTC. It codes for CAIMDGYSYEQYF.

There are many counts of this clonotype. This chain connects TRBV7-2 to TRBJ2-5; D ambiguous. The V end lost 1 base, the J end lost 1 base, and 7 bases lay between the germline ends. The CDR3 consists of 14 residues. The V gene's germline CDR1 is SGHTA and CDR2 FQGNSA. This CDR3 is CASSLVLGQETQYF. DNA of the CDR3: TGTGCCAGCAGCTTAGTCTTGGGCCAAGAGACCCAGTACTTC.

Remarks on this clonotype: This may arise from a read error, as a much more abundant clone is one base away. The rearrangement joins TRBV18 to TRBJ1-1; no firm D call. The CDR3 covers 14 residues. V was cut by 5 bases and J by 1 base, with 11 bases left in between. In germline, CDR1 is KGHSH, CDR2 LQKENI. CDR3 coding DNA: TGTGCCAGCTCAGACTGGGGTCCGAACACTGAAGCTTTCTTT. It encodes CASSDWGPNTEAFF.

This clonotype was counted many times. This chain joins TRBV19 and TRBJ2-7; TRBD1 matches at 9 bases. The V segment lost 7 bases and the J segment 3 bases; nucleotides outside the gene matches: 7. This CDR3 is built from 14 residues. Germline CDR1 is LNHDA and CDR2 is SQIVND (reference sequence). CDR3 amino acids: CASTPGQGFYEQYF. The DNA for the CDR3 is TGTGCCAGTACCCCGGGACAGGGATTCTACGAGCAGTACTTC.

This clonotype was detected many times. V is TRBV4-3 and J is TRBJ2-1; TRBD1 matches 7 bases. Germline CDR1 reads LGHNA; CDR2 reads YSLEER. The CDR3 covers 17 residues. Unmatched junction bases numbered 9, after V lost 0 bases and J lost 4 bases. The CDR3 DNA sequence: TGCGCCAGCAGCCAAGAGCGGTACAGGGGTATGTACAATGAGCAGTTCTTC. Residues: CASSQERYRGMYNEQFF.

This clonotype was observed a few times. The chain is built from TRBV20-1 and TRBJ1-1; perhaps TRBD1 as D (6 bases). Germline lookup yields CDR1 DFQATT and CDR2 SNEGSKA (reference sequence). With 5 bases removed from V and 0 bases from J, the gap between germline ends came to 16 bases. This CDR3 region has 15 residues. CDR3 in DNA: TGCAGTGCTCCTACAGGGAGACCCATGAACACTGAAGCTTTCTTT. Translation: CSAPTGRPMNTEAFF.

The chain employs TRBV7-9 and TRBJ2-5; D might be TRBD1 or TRBD2, each matching 5 bases. In germline, CDR1 is SEHNR, CDR2 FQNEAQ (reference sequence). The ends were cut back, 6 bases at V and 2 bases at J, with 25 bases in the middle. The CDR3 loop spans 18 amino acids. CDR3 residues: CASSKRWIRGSKQETQYF. CDR3 nucleotide sequence: TGTGCCAGCAGTAAACGGTGGATACGGGGCTCCAAGCAAGAGACCCAGTACTTC.

The chain joins TRBV19 to TRBJ1-5; 8 bases are shared with TRBD1. The length of the CDR3 is 15 residues. The V and J ends lost 3 bases and 9 bases, in that order; junction bases with no gene match: 10. Germline V gives CDR1 LNHDA, CDR2 SQIVND (reference sequence). In DNA form, the CDR3 reads TGTGCCAGTAGTATCGGGGACAGGACCCAATCGCCCCAGCATTTT. Translated: CASSIGDRTQSPQHF.

This clonotype is a singleton in its sample. The CDR3 does not close with the conserved phenylalanine or tryptophan, likely indicating a read error. V is TRBV4-2 and J is TRBJ1-1; 9 positions agree with TRBD1. Per the germline V gene, CDR1 is LGHNA and CDR2 is YNFKEQ. This CDR3 comprises 17 residues. V lost 2 bases, J lost 3 bases, and 10 bases stayed unmatched. CDR3 nucleotide sequence: TGTGCCAGCAGCCAAATAGACAGGGGGAGCGAGGACACTGAAGCTTTCTTA. This sequence encodes CASSQIDRGSEDTEAFL.

Ten or more counts support this clonotype. This chain connects TRBV24-1 to TRBJ2-1; D is unclear. V lost 3 bases to trimming and J lost 7 bases, with 6 bases between them. There are 12 residues in the CDR3. CDR1 is KGHDR and CDR2 is SFDVKD in the germline V gene. CDR3 sequence reads: CATSDEQNEQFF. Here the CDR3 DNA reads TGTGCCACCAGTGATGAACAGAATGAGCAGTTCTTC.

This clonotype was counted ten times or more. J is TRBJ2-1 and V is TRBV12-3 or TRBV12-4, with TRBD2 matching 10 bases. The junction had 2 bases not matched to a gene; V was cut back by 3 bases and J by 6 bases. The CDR3 has 14 amino acids. CDR3 DNA sequence: TGTGCCAGCAGTTTCAGCGGGGGGGGCAATGAGCAGTTCTTC. Its protein product is CASSFSGGGNEQFF.

Worth noting for this clonotype: A much bigger clone sits one base away, suggesting this may be a read error. The chain links TRBV29-1 to TRBJ2-1; D possibly uses TRBD1 or TRBD2 (5 bases each). The V gene lost 1 base and the J gene lost 8 bases, with 15 bases spanning the gap. This CDR3 has 14 amino acids. Germline V gene lookup returns CDR1 SQVTM and CDR2 ANQGSEA. CDR3 DNA: TGCAGCGTTGAAGGGGGCAGACTATCCGATGAGCAGTTCTTC. Protein sequence: CSVEGGRLSDEQFF.

This clonotype was counted many times. The V call is TRBV30, the J call TRBJ2-1; D perhaps matches TRBD1 (6 bases). The CDR3 consists of 15 residues. V was shortened by 2 bases and J by 6 bases, with 17 bases between the two germline ends. The germline V gene has CDR1 GTSNPN and CDR2 SVGIG (reference sequence). The CDR3 spells CAWSSGEGVSNEQFF. For the CDR3, the DNA is TGTGCCTGGAGTTCAGGAGAGGGGGTATCCAATGAGCAGTTCTTC.

This clonotype was detected many times. The chain recombines TRBV5-6 with TRBJ2-5; 14 bases are a match to TRBD2. Looked up from germline, CDR1 is SGHDT and CDR2 is YYEEEE. The CDR3 runs to 18 residues. Trimming removed 1 base from V and 2 bases from J; junction bases left unmatched: 7. The CDR3 protein is CASSLSTSGRGFQETQYF. The CDR3 nucleotides are TGTGCCAGCAGCTTGTCGACTAGCGGGAGGGGCTTTCAAGAGACCCAGTACTTC.

This clonotype came up many times. The genes are TRBV19 and TRBJ2-2; tentatively, D is TRBD2 (5 bases). CDR3 length: 15 residues. CDR1 and CDR2 from the germline V gene are LNHDA and SQIVND (reference sequence). Between the trimmed V and J ends, which lost 1 base and 5 bases, there was a span of 11 bases. The CDR3 DNA follows: TGTGCCAGTAGTATAGCCCGACTAACTACCGGGGAGCTGTTTTTT. Protein: CASSIARLTTGELFF. The full variable domain, completed using reference TRBV19 and TRBJ2-2, is DGGITQSPKYLFRKEGQNVTLSCEQNLNHDAMYWYRQDPGQGLRLIYYSQIVNDFQKGDIAEGYSVSREKKESFPLTVTSAQKNPTAFYLCASSIARLTTGELFFGEGSRLTVL.

This clonotype was counted many times. The chain is built from TRBV7-9 and TRBJ2-1; D ambiguous. The germline V gene encodes CDR1 SEHNR and CDR2 FQNEAQ (reference sequence). Trimming took 2 bases from V and 9 from J, leaving 11 bases between them. This CDR3 contains 13 residues. CDR3 nucleotide sequence: TGTGCCAGCAGCTTAACTTACGTTGTTGAGCAGTTCTTC. The encoded protein is CASSLTYVVEQFF.

This clonotype was recorded many times. V and J are TRBV6-2 or TRBV6-3 and TRBJ1-1, with 8 bases lining up with TRBD1. This CDR3 spans 14 amino acids. Germline V lookup: CDR1 MNHEY, CDR2 SVGEGT. V lost 7 bases and J lost 3; bases outside the gene matches: 7. The CDR3, as DNA: TGTGCCAGCACTGAGGGACAGGTGTACACTGAAGCTTTCTTT. It translates to CASTEGQVYTEAFF.